The source of this T cell receptor beta chain is a study of cytomegalovirus exposure and HLA in healthy donors (dated by TCRdb to about 2017). Looking at the study overall: An earlier analysis of several hundred of the donors reported more than 250 Gb of sequence data and approximately 110 million unique TCR beta sequences from about 179 million T cells. The number of donors typed differed by locus, with 629-630 for A, B, C, DRB1 and DQB1, roughly 520 for DQA1, over 600 for DPA1, and some 440 for DPB1. Among 398 genotyped donors of the cohort, an average of 235,054 unique TCR beta nucleotide sequences were sequenced per donor, roughly 20% of them non-productive. Donor age, sex, ethnicity and CMV serostatus were collected together with the repertoire data. Several DR-DQ haplotypes were handled as single units for association and clustering, since linkage in the cohort was strong. In addition to the first cohort of roughly 700 subjects, a separate validation cohort of 100 to 150 different subjects was used. Class I and class II HLA loci were covered by the typing at four-digit resolution. A later genetic analysis took genome-wide SNP genotypes for about 65% of the 666 donors and used that subset as a discovery cohort. Every discovery cohort repertoire had been produced on one sequencing platform. In a later analysis, previously published TCR beta repertoires from 666 donors were re-analyzed and high-resolution HLA genotyping was added so that TCR occurrence patterns could be studied. Rather than drawing on any new phenotypic data, the later analysis identified candidate immune exposures from TCR beta sequences and the way those sequences occurred across donors. The study aimed to test whether cataloging public T cell receptors could reveal signatures of past pathogen exposure. To decide whether each TCR beta V gene segment behaved as functional or pseudogenic, an earlier analysis of some 600 of the donors relied on high-throughput TCR beta sequencing. The study combined high-throughput TCR immunosequencing, statistical association of individual TCRs with disease status, and machine learning to predict cytomegalovirus infection status. Using immunosequencing, the study profiled T cell repertoires from 640 or so subjects and related those repertoires to cytomegalovirus serostatus. Roughly 300 gigabases of sequencing data and about 92 million unique TCR sequences made up an early release that covered several hundred HLA-typed donors. Of the 300 to 500 genotyped donors, approximately 81% were placed in the genetic ancestry cluster associated with self-reported Caucasian donors. The full study reports these points: A later analysis reported that several top co-occurrence clusters appeared linked to parvovirus B19, influenza, CMV and Epstein-Barr virus. A later analysis found that TCR association rates varied across HLA loci, with DRB1 alleles showing the most associated TCRs and HLA-C alleles the fewest. Because counts were too low, about 18 rarely observed V segments, including chromosome 9 orphons, were excluded from the earlier analysis of 587 of the donors. In vitro tests confirmed that three of the cytomegalovirus-associated TCR beta chains recognize cytomegalovirus antigens. For the cohort, immune exposure information was limited to CMV serostatus. Only TCR beta chains were sequenced in this cohort, and the absence of alpha or paired-chain data limited detectable features. Across donors, most TCR sequences were observed very rarely, whereas some public TCRs were present in many individuals. The presence/absence analyses assumed that sequencing depth was roughly uniform across donors, and that assumption may not be true. In an earlier analysis of about 600 of the donors, most TCR beta V segments appeared in productive rearrangements about 90% or about 30% of the time, broadly matching IMGT annotations. In both the original and validation cohorts, the classifier was reported to diagnose cytomegalovirus status with high specificity and sensitivity. In a later analysis, HLA-associated TCR beta chains showed more clonal expansion and lower generation probabilities than non-associated chains that were equally common. When HLA alleles, especially DR and DQ, strongly co-occurred, attributing TCR associations to individual alleles was difficult. Correlated functional status among segregating V segments might reflect linkage disequilibrium, but an unknown experimental factor could not be ruled out. Because HLA typing was unavailable for some donors at each locus, only the typed subset was used in association tests. In a later genetic analysis, a missense DCLRE1C variant was associated with V-gene and J-gene trimming of TCR beta chains, and the association was replicated in an independent cohort. Some IMGT-functional V segments, including TRBV6-2 and TRBV6-3, could not be distinguished by the 87-base-pair reads and were therefore excluded. The authors suggested that the approach could potentially be generalized to other disease states and immunological phenotypes. A cluster of highly shared sequence variants was judged likely to represent a technical artifact of the sequencing pipeline. In a later analysis, some 17,000 TCR beta sequences were associated with specific HLA alleles at a false discovery rate of 0.05. According to a later analysis, most CMV-associated TCR beta chains appeared to be HLA-restricted, and the HLA associations seemed to be driven largely by CMV exposure. Compared with the approximately 600-donor mean, donors in an Asian-associated ancestry cluster had fewer N-insertions in productive TCRs, according to a later genetic analysis. In the study, about 150 TCR beta chains were listed as associated with cytomegalovirus. A further reported finding was that TCR beta sequences accurately predicted the HLA-A and HLA-B alleles for most subjects in the first cohort.

To prepare the library, the immunoSEQ multiplex PCR assay was applied. A mixture of 60 forward primers for TCR Vbeta segments and 13 reverse primers for TCR Jbeta segments was used in the multiplex PCR. The CDR3 region of rearranged TCR beta genes was amplified from genomic DNA by a multiplex PCR assay. Amplified TCR beta libraries were sequenced as 87-base-pair reads on the Illumina HiSeq System. In the paper's pipeline: A later analysis counted about 76 million unique TCR beta chains across the 700 or so repertoires, and some 11 million of these chains were shared by at least two donors. To remove PCR and sequencing errors, raw reads were error-corrected and collapsed into unique sequences using a nearest-neighbor algorithm that merged closely related sequences. CDR3 sequences were aligned to IMGT reference sequences to assign V, D and J gene segments. For a sequence to be retained, at least a six-nucleotide match to both a V gene segment and a J gene segment was required. Rearrangements were called productive when the CDR3 lacked stop codons and stayed in frame with V and J; all others were non-productive. Following IMGT convention, CDR3 was defined as the stretch from the second conserved V-encoded cysteine to the conserved J-encoded phenylalanine. The earlier analysis of roughly 590 of the donors excluded sequences that lacked an unambiguous match to a single V gene segment. In an earlier analysis of a few hundred of the donors, a V segment was called functional when productive rearrangements were above 56.7%, and segregating when the standard deviation between donors exceeded 5%. A statistical classification framework was built for diagnosing cytomegalovirus status from the catalog of TCR beta chain sequences. V and J gene assignment, in a later analysis, came from comparing TCR nucleotide sequences with IMGT/GENE-DB human TR gene sequences. In a later analysis, CDR3 sequences and most-parsimonious VDJ recombination scenarios were assigned using the TCRdist pipeline. In a later analysis, each TCR beta chain was defined by its CDR3 amino acid sequence together with its V-gene family, and reads without a unique V-gene family were excluded. To address suspected cross-contamination and a sequencing artifact, a later analysis removed a few hundred highly shared, low-generation-probability nucleotide sequences. A later analysis calculated a clonal expansion index for each public chain from normalized within-repertoire ranks of inferred template counts. Generation probabilities in a later analysis came from a VDJ recombination model fitted to out-of-frame rearrangements, and those results were checked against IGoR. In a later analysis, hypergeometric tests were used to score TCR-TCR, TCR-HLA and TCR-CMV co-occurrence, with a repertoire-size bias correction applied to TCR pairs. To estimate false discovery rates, a later analysis permuted the HLA or CMV assignments 20 times. In a later analysis, co-occurring TCRs were grouped using DBSCAN, and TCRdist sequence similarity was added for clustering within HLA-allele-positive subsets. Repertoires with fewer than 30,000 or more than 120,000 public chains, plus five repertoires with anomalous nucleotide sharing, were excluded from co-occurrence clustering. TCRdb took this table from immuneACCESS and kept in-frame rearrangements with V and J called. Such tables lack part of the clones; where checked against another copy, unresolved V genes explain under half of the gap, and the rest is unexplained. The V and J calls and the clone size are those of that table, but D and trimming were determined from the DNA. The sample table shows 170,000 or so clones, and approximately 85% are seen once. 4.8% of the sample is in the top ten clones.

Regarding this clone: No antigen is known for it. Base quality data are lacking; no much larger clone is found one base away.

The CDR3, cysteine through phenylalanine, is 15 amino acids long. Only the CDR3 region is kept as DNA, spanning 45 bases read in frame from base 1. V is shortened by 6 bases, J by 3 bases, and the region joining them spans 15 bases. According to the germline V gene (reference sequence), CDR1 reads LNHDA and CDR2 reads SQIVND. The cohort consisted of 600 or so healthy bone marrow donors. All cohort members were sampled while nominally healthy, although unrecorded immune exposures were likely present. The donor tested CMV seropositive and was one of the 289 seropositive cohort members. Each donor provided a peripheral blood sample, and peripheral blood mononuclear cells were used for TCR beta sequencing. Genomic DNA was extracted from the blood cell samples with the Qiagen DNeasy Blood Extraction Kit.

The chain employs TRBV19 and TRBJ1-5, with a weak D call of TRBD1 (6 bases match). The source of this sequence is a girl between 10 and 17 years old in good health and CMV-seropositive. The sequencing sample was made of PBMCs. The sequence in DNA is TGTGCCAGTAGGGGCAGGGGTCGCATCAATCAGCCCCAGCATTTT. The translation is CASRGRGRINQPQHF. Supplemented by the reference TRBV19 and TRBJ1-5 proteins around the CDR3, the complete variable domain is DGGITQSPKYLFRKEGQNVTLSCEQNLNHDAMYWYRQDPGQGLRLIYYSQIVNDFQKGDIAEGYSVSREKKESFPLTVTSAQKNPTAFYLCASRGRGRINQPQHFGDGTRLSIL.